A single sample is the source of the 12 T cell receptor beta chains below, sequenced in a study of prognosis after radiotherapy for stage I lung cancer. The study amplified the TCR beta CDR3 region from genomic DNA. This amplification was carried out by two rounds of multiplex PCR. Amplification during the initial PCR round employed primers specific to each TRBV and TRBJ gene. TCRdb used MiXCR to reprocess the multiplex PCR reads, holding one entry per CDR3 protein. This table holds about 30,000 distinct CDR3 sequences, around 29% found once. This material consisted of PBMCs, taken before or after stereotactic body radiation therapy (not recorded which). These receptors were obtained from a donor older than 45 with non-small cell lung cancer.

At least ten counts were recorded for this clonotype. The V call is TRBV30, the J call TRBJ2-3; 11 bases match TRBD2. This CDR3 has 15 amino acids. Trimming took 4 bases from V and 4 from J; bases not matched to a gene: 7. Germline loops: CDR1 GTSNPN, CDR2 SVGIG (reference sequence). The CDR3 here is CAWIRSSGGADTQYF. In nucleotides, the CDR3 is TGTGCCTGGATTCGTAGTAGCGGGGGGGCAGATACGCAGTATTTT.

This clonotype was observed at least ten times. The chain has TRBV5-6 and TRBJ1-2; tentatively, D is TRBD1 (6 bases). Germline V gene sequence: CDR1 SGHDT, CDR2 YYEEEE. The CDR3 is 13 residues long. Trimming stripped 3 bases from V and 5 bases from J, with 11 bases between. The CDR3 loop reads CASSSEQGYGYTF. The CDR3 DNA reads as TGTGCCAGCAGCTCCGAACAGGGTTATGGCTACACCTTC.

This clonotype was observed at least ten times. This sequence joins TRBV5-1 and TRBJ1-4, with a tentative D call TRBD1 (6 bases). Trimming took 6 bases from V and 7 from J, leaving 19 bases between them. The CDR3 totals 15 residues. Germline CDR1 reads SGHRS; CDR2 reads YFSETQ. The CDR3 bases are TGCGCCAGCAAGCTTGTGGCAGGGGCGGGTGAAAAACTGTTTTTT. Encoded protein: CASKLVAGAGEKLFF.

This clonotype is medium-sized within its sample. The V gene is TRBV6-5, the J gene TRBJ1-6; 9 bases line up with TRBD1. The germline V gene has CDR1 MNHEY and CDR2 SVGAGI. J was trimmed by 7 bases and V by 2 bases; bases with no gene match: 0. CDR3 size: 14 residues. The CDR3 is CASSYGTGNSPLHF. The CDR3 coding sequence is TGTGCCAGCAGTTACGGGACAGGGAATTCACCCCTCCACTTT.

This clonotype was seen repeatedly, ten times or more. This could be a read error, since a much larger clone is one nucleotide away. This chain connects TRBV12-3 or TRBV12-4 to TRBJ2-3; D perhaps matches TRBD1 (6 bases). CDR3 size: 15 residues. CDR3 nucleotides: TGTGCCAGCACCCTGAGGGGGTCTAGCACAGATACGCGGTATTTT. Translated: CASTLRGSSTDTRYF.

On this clonotype itself: Given a much more abundant clone one base away, this may be a read error. The chain employs TRBV10-3 and TRBJ2-7, with D possibly called TRBD1 or TRBD2 (6 bases each). The V gene lost 9 bases and the J gene lost 4 bases, with 19 bases spanning the gap. Germline CDR1 reads ENHRY; CDR2 reads SYGVKD. The CDR3 consists of 14 residues. CDR3 protein: CAMSSQQGLYEQYF. The CDR3 nucleotides are TGTGCCATGAGCTCGCAACAGGGACTTTACGAGCAGTACTTC.

In this sample, this clonotype turned up many times. The chain recombines TRBV2 with TRBJ1-2; 8 positions agree with TRBD1. With V trimmed by 5 bases and J by 8 bases, 7 bases remained unmatched. This CDR3 has 13 residues. Germline CDR1 SNHLY, CDR2 FYNNEI. The CDR3 reads CASSRTGGEGYTF. The CDR3 coding sequence is TGTGCCAGCAGTCGCACAGGGGGAGAGGGCTACACCTTC.

This clonotype was seen at least ten times. CDR3 loop: CASSVEGTADSPLHF. CDR3 in DNA: TGTGCCAGCAGCGTAGAGGGCACCGCCGATTCACCCCTCCACTTT. The chain uses TRBV9 and TRBJ1-6; D gene uncertain. Germline V gives CDR1 SGDLS, CDR2 YYNGEE. The CDR3 consists of 15 residues. Trimming took 0 bases from V and 8 from J, leaving 12 bases between them.

With respect to this clonotype: Being one base from a much bigger clone, this may be a read error. The J gene is TRBJ2-5, the V gene TRBV6-2 or TRBV6-3; no firm D call. CDR1 and CDR2 (germline): MNHEY, SVGEGT. CDR3 length: 13 amino acids. Trimming cost V 6 bases and J 5 bases, with 13 bases left between them. The CDR3 region is CASRYSVGETQYF. CDR3 nucleotide sequence: TGTGCCAGCAGGTACAGTGTGGGTGAGACCCAGTACTTC.

Notes on this clonotype: A far larger clone is just one base off, so this is likely a read error. This chain connects TRBV6-9 to TRBJ2-5, with 9 bases aligning to TRBD2. In germline, CDR1 is MNHGY, CDR2 SVAAGI. V dropped 8 bases and J dropped 2; count of bases not matched to a gene: 12. The CDR3 runs 16 residues. CDR3: CASGSPRLAAQETQYF. As DNA, the CDR3 is TGTGCCAGCGGTTCCCCCCGACTAGCGGCTCAAGAGACCCAGTACTTC.

This clonotype was detected many times. The gene calls are TRBV15 and TRBJ1-1, with 7 bases fitting TRBD1. Looked up from germline, CDR1 is LNHNV and CDR2 is YYDKDF (reference sequence). J gave up 1 base and V 0 bases, and 14 bases lay outside the gene matches. The CDR3 length is 19 residues. Here the CDR3 reads CATSRDGRRGVQKNTEAFF. The CDR3 region has the DNA TGTGCCACCAGCAGAGATGGGCGCAGGGGGGTTCAGAAGAACACTGAAGCTTTCTTT.

As to this clonotype: A clone one base away is much larger, so this may be a read error. The chain employs TRBV4-1 and TRBJ2-7; unclear D gene. V gave up 8 bases and J gave up 4 bases, with 9 bases separating them. The length of the CDR3 is 11 residues. Germline V gene lookup returns CDR1 MGHRA and CDR2 YSYEKL. CDR3 DNA: TGCGCCAGCGGGTGGGTGTACGAGCAGTACTTC. Translating gives CASGWVYEQYF.